These 9 T cell receptor beta chains were all obtained from the same sample, sequenced in a study of identical twins. TCRdb reprocessed the 5' RACE reads via MiXCR and lists one record per CDR3 protein. This sample carries 450,000 or so distinct CDR3 sequences, approximately 25% of them seen once, and the ten largest clones take 2.9%. The sample was also linked to a second study, of T cells expressing NK-cell markers.

Sequenced: CD4+ T cells sorted from blood. The receptors stem from a woman aged 18-29 years in good health.

The V call is TRBV20-1, the J call TRBJ2-2; 8 bases fit TRBD2. The CDR3 totals 15 residues. The J segment lost 7 bases and the V segment lost 3 bases, leaving 10 bases of the junction unmatched. Looked up from germline, CDR1 is DFQATT and CDR2 is SNEGSKA (reference sequence). The DNA for the CDR3 is TGCAGTGCTAGTGGGACTAGAGCGAGGTTCGGGGAGCTGTTTTTT. Protein sequence: CSASGTRARFGELFF.

This clonotype was seen only a few times. The chain carries TRBV29-1 and TRBJ1-1; D is possibly TRBD1 (6 bases). V was pared by 6 bases and J by 1 base, with 9 bases between. The CDR3 runs 12 residues. Germline V gene data show CDR1 as SQVTM and CDR2 as ANQGSEA. The CDR3 region is CSVQTGNTEAFF. DNA for the CDR3: TGCAGCGTACAGACAGGGAACACTGAAGCTTTCTTT.

This sequence joins TRBV5-1 and TRBJ2-1, with 10 bases aligning to TRBD2. This CDR3 comprises 15 residues. Per germline, CDR1 SGHRS and CDR2 YFSETQ. V shed 0 bases and J 5 bases; nucleotides not matched to a gene: 2. This CDR3 reads CASSLVLAGDNEQFF. The CDR3 coding sequence is TGCGCCAGCAGCTTGGTGCTAGCGGGAGACAATGAGCAGTTCTTC.

This clonotype turned up a few times. V gene TRBV2 combines with J gene TRBJ2-1; unclear D gene. Trimming left V 5 bases short and J 8 bases short, with 7 bases between. CDR1 is SNHLY, CDR2 FYNNEI, per germline. The CDR3 length is 11 residues. CDR3 residues: CASSYIHEQFF. The CDR3 coding sequence is TGTGCCAGCAGTTATATCCATGAGCAGTTCTTC.

The rearrangement joins TRBV5-1 to TRBJ2-1; TRBD2 might be the D (5 bases). With 0 bases removed from V and 5 bases from J, the gap between germline ends came to 9 bases. The CDR3 extends over 14 amino acids. The germline gives CDR1 SGHRS, CDR2 YFSETQ. The CDR3 coding sequence is TGCGCCAGCAGCTTGGACGGGATGAACAATGAGCAGTTCTTC. Protein product: CASSLDGMNNEQFF.

The gene calls are TRBV20-1 and TRBJ2-1, with D hard to call. Germline CDR1 is DFQATT and CDR2 is SNEGSKA (reference sequence). The CDR3 is made up of 11 amino acids. The V gene lost 6 bases and the J gene lost 10 bases, with 13 bases spanning the gap. The CDR3 region has the DNA TGCAGTGCGATGCGATCTCGGGAGCAGTTCTTC. Its protein product is CSAMRSREQFF.

J is TRBJ2-1 and V is TRBV5-1; D is possibly TRBD1 (6 bases). The CDR3 contains 15 residues. Trimming pared 4 bases from V and 8 bases from J, leaving 19 bases between. CDR1 is SGHRS and CDR2 is YFSETQ in the germline V gene. The CDR3 sequence: CASSEGHQQNHEQFF. CDR3 DNA: TGCGCCAGCAGCGAGGGACACCAACAAAACCATGAGCAGTTCTTC.

The chain couples TRBV12-3 or TRBV12-4 to TRBJ2-7; D may correspond to TRBD1 or TRBD2 (5 bases each). V was pared by 6 bases and J by 3 bases, with 18 bases between. The CDR3 extends over 15 amino acids. The CDR3 region is CASSKTGTVSYEQYF. DNA for the CDR3: TGTGCCAGCAGCAAAACCGGGACGGTCAGCTACGAGCAGTACTTC.

The chain carries TRBV25-1 and TRBJ1-2; no clear D gene. Trimming pared 0 bases from V and 4 bases from J, leaving 6 bases between. Germline V lookup: CDR1 MGHDK, CDR2 SYGVNS. The CDR3 totals 13 residues. The CDR3 DNA is TGTGCCAGCAGTGAATACACCCCCTATGGCTACACCTTC. Encoded protein: CASSEYTPYGYTF.